This T cell receptor (beta chain) was sequenced during a study of regulatory T cells in long-lasting Graves disease. Sequencing libraries for TCR beta were prepared with iRepertoire HTBI primers and Arm-PCR of CDR3 regions. Using its own MiXCR run on the multiplex PCR reads, TCRdb lists one record per CDR3 protein. The sample shows 400,000 to 500,000 distinct CDR3 sequences, about 15% of them seen only once. Time point indicated: newly diagnosed GD, antithyroid drugs for less than 3 months. RNA from PBMCs was the source of the TCR library. The length of the CDR3 is 15 residues. V was pared by 2 bases and J by 1 base, with 11 bases between. Looked up from germline, CDR1 is SGDLS and CDR2 is YYNGEE. These same data were also listed under a study on T cells in Graves' hyperthyroidism and ophthalmopathy.

The sequence was obtained from a woman between 40 and 55 years old with Graves disease. V usage is TRBV9 and J usage is TRBJ2-3; no clear D gene. Specimen: peripheral blood mononuclear cells (PBMCs), collected at new diagnosis, from a patient treated with antithyroid drugs. In DNA, the CDR3 is TGTGCCAGCAGCGTTACCCAGACACGCACAGATACGCAGTATTTT. Translated, it gives CASSVTQTRTDTQYF. Full variable domain (remainder filled in from reference TRBV9 and TRBJ2-3): DSGVTQTPKHLITATGQRVTLRCSPRSGDLSVYWYQQSLDQGLQFLIQYYNGEERAKGNILERFSAQQFPDLHSELNLSSLELGDSALYFCASSVTQTRTDTQYFGPGTRLTVL.